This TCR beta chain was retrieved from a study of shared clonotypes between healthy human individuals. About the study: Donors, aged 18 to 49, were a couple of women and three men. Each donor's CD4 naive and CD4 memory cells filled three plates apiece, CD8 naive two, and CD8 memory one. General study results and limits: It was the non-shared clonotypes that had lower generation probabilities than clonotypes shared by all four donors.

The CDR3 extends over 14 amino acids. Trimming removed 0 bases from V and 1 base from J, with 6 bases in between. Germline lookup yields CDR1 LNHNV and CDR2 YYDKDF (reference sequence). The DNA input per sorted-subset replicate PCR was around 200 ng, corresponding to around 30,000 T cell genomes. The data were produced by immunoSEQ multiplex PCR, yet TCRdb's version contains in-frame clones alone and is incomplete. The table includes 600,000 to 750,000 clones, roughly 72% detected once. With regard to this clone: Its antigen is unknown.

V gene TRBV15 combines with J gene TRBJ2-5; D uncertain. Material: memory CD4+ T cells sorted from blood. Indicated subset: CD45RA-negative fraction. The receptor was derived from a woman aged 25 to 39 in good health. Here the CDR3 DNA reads TGTGCCACCAGCAGAGATGCAGCCCAAGAGACCCAGTACTTC. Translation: CATSRDAAQETQYF.